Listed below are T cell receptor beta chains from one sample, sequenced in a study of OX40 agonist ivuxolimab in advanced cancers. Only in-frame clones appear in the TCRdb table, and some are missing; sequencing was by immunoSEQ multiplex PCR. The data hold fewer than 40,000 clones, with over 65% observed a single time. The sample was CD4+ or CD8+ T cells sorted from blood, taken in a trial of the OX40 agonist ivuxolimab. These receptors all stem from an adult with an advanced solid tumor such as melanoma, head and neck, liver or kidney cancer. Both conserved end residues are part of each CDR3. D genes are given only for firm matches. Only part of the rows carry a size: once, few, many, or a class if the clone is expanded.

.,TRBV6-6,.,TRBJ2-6,TGTGCCAGCAGTTACTCCAGGGATTCTGGGGCCAACGTCCTGACTTTC,CASSYSRDSGANVLTF
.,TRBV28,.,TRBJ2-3,TGTGCCAGCAGTGCAGGGGGGGAGGGCACAGATACGCAGTATTTT,CASSAGGEGTDTQYF
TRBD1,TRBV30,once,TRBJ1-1,TGTGCCTGGAGTCCAGGGGGCACTGAAGCTTTCTTT,CAWSPGGTEAFF
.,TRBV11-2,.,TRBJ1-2,TGTGCCACCCTATATCTCCGGGACATTGGCTACACCTTC,CATLYLRDIGYTF
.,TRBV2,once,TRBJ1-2,TGTGCCAGGGAGGAGGGTGGCTACACCTTC,CAREEGGYTF
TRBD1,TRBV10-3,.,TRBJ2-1,TGTGCCTTGGGACAGACGATTTCCAATGAGCAGTTCTTC,CALGQTISNEQFF
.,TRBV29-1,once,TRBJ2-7,TGCAGCGTTGGCGGTAGTGTATACTACGAGCAGTACTTC,CSVGGSVYYEQYF
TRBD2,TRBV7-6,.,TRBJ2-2,TGTGCCAGCAGCCTCACATATACAGCGGGGGGGAACACCGGGGAGCTGTTTTTT,CASSLTYTAGGNTGELFF
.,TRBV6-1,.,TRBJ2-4,TGTGCCAGCAGTGAAAACAGGGTTTGGCACTTC,CASSENRVWHF
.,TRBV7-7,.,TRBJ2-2,TGTGCCAGCAGCAGACGAATTAGCGGATCGAACACCGGGGAGCTGTTTTTT,CASSRRISGSNTGELFF
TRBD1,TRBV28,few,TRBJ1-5,TGTGCCAGCAGTTTACGGGACAGGGGCGAGTATAAGTTCAATCAGCCCCAGCATTTT,CASSLRDRGEYKFNQPQHF
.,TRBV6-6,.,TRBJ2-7,TGTGCCACCCAAACGGGACAAGGGAACTACGAGCAGTACTTC,CATQTGQGNYEQYF
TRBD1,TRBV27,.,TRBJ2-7,TGTGCCAGCGCGAAGGACAGGGAGGCTTACGAGCAGTACTTC,CASAKDREAYEQYF
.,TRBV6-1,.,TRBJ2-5,TGTGCCAGCAGTGAAGCGTCTTCGTTGCGTTCAGAGACCCAGTACTTC,CASSEASSLRSETQYF
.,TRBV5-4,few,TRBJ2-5,TGTGCCAGCAGCCTCTCTGAGACCCAGTACTTC,CASSLSETQYF
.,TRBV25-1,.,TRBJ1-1,TGTGCCAGCAGTGAATATCGGGTCACGGGCACTGAAGCTTTCTTT,CASSEYRVTGTEAFF
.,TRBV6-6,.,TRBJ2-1,TGTGCCAGCAGGTCTTGGGGGAGTCATGAGCAGTTCTTC,CASRSWGSHEQFF
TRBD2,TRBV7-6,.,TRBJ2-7,TGTGCCAGCAGCTTAAGGCCTCTAGCGGGAGTTCCCTACGAGCAGTACTTC,CASSLRPLAGVPYEQYF
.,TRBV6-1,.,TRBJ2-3,TGTGCCAGCAGTGAAAGGGACACAGATACGCAGTATTTT,CASSERDTDTQYF
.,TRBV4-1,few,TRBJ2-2,TGCGCCAGCAGCCAACCTCTCAGGGGAACCGGGGAGCTGTTTTTT,CASSQPLRGTGELFF
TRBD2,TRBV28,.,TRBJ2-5,TGTGCCAGCAACCTCGCGGGGGGGGGTACGGGAGAGACCCAGTACTTC,CASNLAGGGTGETQYF
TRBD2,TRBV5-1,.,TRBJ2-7,TGCGCCAGCAGCTCATATTCCGGGAGGGCCTACGAGCAGTACTTC,CASSSYSGRAYEQYF
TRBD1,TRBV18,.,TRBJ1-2,TGTGCCAGCGCCGTCGGGACAGGGTTAAACGGCTACACCTTC,CASAVGTGLNGYTF
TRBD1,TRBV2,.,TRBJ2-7,TGTGCCAGCAGCGACAGGGAACCCGAGCAGTACTTC,CASSDREPEQYF
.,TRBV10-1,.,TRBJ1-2,TGCGCCAGCAGTGAGTCGGGCAGGGGAATTGATGGCTACACCTTC,CASSESGRGIDGYTF
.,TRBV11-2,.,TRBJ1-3,TGTGCCAGCAGCTCTGTACAGGGACGCACCATATATTTT,CASSSVQGRTIYF
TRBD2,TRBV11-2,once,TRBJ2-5,TGTGCCAGCAGCTTAGGACTAGCGGGAGTACTAAGGGAGACCCAGTACTTC,CASSLGLAGVLRETQYF
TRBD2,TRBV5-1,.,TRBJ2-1,TGCGCCAGCAGCACCTATAGCGGGAGTCAAAATGAGCAGTTCTTC,CASSTYSGSQNEQFF
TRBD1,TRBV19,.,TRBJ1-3,TGTGCCAGTAGTGACAGGGGCGCTGGAAACACCATATATTTT,CASSDRGAGNTIYF
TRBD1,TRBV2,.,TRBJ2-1,TGTGCCAGCAAGCGGACAGGCTCCTACAATGAGCAGTTCTTC,CASKRTGSYNEQFF
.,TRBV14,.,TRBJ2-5,TGTGCCAGCAGCCAAGGACGTCAAGAGACCCAGTACTTC,CASSQGRQETQYF
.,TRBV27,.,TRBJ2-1,TGTGCCAGCAGCTCGTCGGGGATGTCCTACAATGAGCAGTTCTTC,CASSSSGMSYNEQFF
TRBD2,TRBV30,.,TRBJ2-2,TGTGCCTGGGATACAGGACTAGCGGGAGGGTCTTCGCGCGGGGAGCTGTTTTTT,CAWDTGLAGGSSRGELFF
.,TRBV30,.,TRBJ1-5,TGTGCCTGGAGCCAAACAGGGTACCAGCATTTT,CAWSQTGYQHF
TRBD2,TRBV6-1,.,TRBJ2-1,TGTGCCAGTGAGCGGGAAGTTCGCAATGAGCAGTTCTTC,CASEREVRNEQFF
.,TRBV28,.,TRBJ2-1,TGTGCCAGCAGTCTACCCCCGGACAGGGGGTGGGCTAGCGGGAGCTACAATGAGCAGTTCTTC,CASSLPPDRGWASGSYNEQFF
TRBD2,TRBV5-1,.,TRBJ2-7,TGCGCCAGCAGCTCACCACTAGCGGAGACCTACGAGCAGTACTTC,CASSSPLAETYEQYF
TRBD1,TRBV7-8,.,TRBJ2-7,TGTGCCAGCAGCCCGACAGGGTCCCAGCAGTACTTC,CASSPTGSQQYF
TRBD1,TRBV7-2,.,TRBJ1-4,TGTGCCAGCAGCCAGGGACAGGGGAGGGAAAAACTGTTTTTT,CASSQGQGREKLFF
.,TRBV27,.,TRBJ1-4,TGTGCCAGCAGTTCGGGGCTGGGACGGCTTAATGAAAAACTGTTTTTT,CASSSGLGRLNEKLFF